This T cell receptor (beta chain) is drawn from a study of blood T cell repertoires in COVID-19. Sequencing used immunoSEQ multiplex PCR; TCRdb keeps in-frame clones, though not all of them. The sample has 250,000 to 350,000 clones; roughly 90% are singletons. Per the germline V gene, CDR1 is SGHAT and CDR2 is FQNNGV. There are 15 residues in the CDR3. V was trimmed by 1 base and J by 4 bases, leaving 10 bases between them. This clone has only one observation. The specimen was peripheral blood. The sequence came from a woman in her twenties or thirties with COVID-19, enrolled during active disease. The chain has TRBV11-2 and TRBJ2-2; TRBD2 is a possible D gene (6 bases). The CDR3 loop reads CASSLGGTLTGELFF. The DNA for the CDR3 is TGTGCCAGCAGCTTAGGAGGGACTCTCACCGGGGAGCTGTTTTTT. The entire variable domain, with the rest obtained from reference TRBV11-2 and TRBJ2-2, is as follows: EAGVAQSPRYKIIEKRQSVAFWCNPISGHATLYWYQQILGQGPKLLIQFQNNGVVDDSQLPKDRFSAERLKGVDSTLKIQPAKLEDSAVYLCASSLGGTLTGELFFGEGSRLTVL.